This TCR beta chain was identified during a study of cytomegalovirus exposure and HLA in healthy donors. In nominal health when sampled, donors likely had unrecorded immune exposures nonetheless. The CDR3 loop spans 12 amino acids. V was cut by 5 bases and J by 9 bases, with 16 bases left in between. Germline CDR1 and CDR2: SQVTM and ANQGSEA. Findings and caveats of the study: Most of the TCR beta V segments (in an earlier analysis) were productive either about 87% or about 30% of the time. The study labeled 150 to 200 TCR beta chains cytomegalovirus-associated.

This clone was seen a handful of times. Its antigen is still unknown. Primers included in the PCR were 60 Vbeta and 13 Jbeta primers. This table comes from immunoSEQ multiplex PCR, and its TCRdb copy is limited to in-frame clones, with some not included. The top ten clones hold around 1.3% of a sample with 150,000 or so clones, around 74% of them seen once. This chain connects TRBV29-1 to TRBJ1-1; D is unclear. Sequenced sample: PBMCs. This clonotype was obtained from a woman aged 25 to 39 in good health and CMV-seronegative. The CDR3 bases are TGCAGCGTTTCTGAGAGCAGGCTTCAAGCTTTCTTT. Its translation is CSVSESRLQAFF.